Listed below are T cell receptor beta chains from one sample, sequenced in a study of beta chain features in type 1 diabetes. Some clones are missing from TCRdb's copy, which holds only in-frame ones; the method was immunoSEQ multiplex PCR. The sample holds around 56,000 clones, around half seen once. What was sequenced was Tregs from blood. The receptors were gathered from a woman in her thirties or forties with type 1 diabetes. Both conserved end residues are part of each CDR3. A D gene is named only where the DNA matches it firmly. A clone size is listed for some rows: how often the clone was seen (once, few, many), or a class if it is expanded.

>-|TRBJ1-2|-|TRBV9
TGTGCCAGCAGCGCCGGAGGTGGCTACACCTTC
CASSAGGGYTF
>-|TRBJ2-3|few|TRBV7-2
TGTGCCAGCAGTTTTAGTAGCACAGATACGCAGTATTTT
CASSFSSTDTQYF
>-|TRBJ2-4|-|TRBV19
TGTGCCAGTAGTATTACGGGGTTCGGAAACATTCAGTACTTC
CASSITGFGNIQYF
>-|TRBJ2-3|few|TRBV30
TGTGCCTGGAGTGTACATCGTTTGGCGCAGTATTTT
CAWSVHRLAQYF
>TRBD1|TRBJ2-3|-|TRBV7-9
TGTGCCAGCAGCCCTCCGGGACAGAAATCAGATACGCAGTATTTT
CASSPPGQKSDTQYF
>-|TRBJ2-3|-|TRBV7-2
TGTGCCAGCGCCCGAGGAGCCAGCACAGATACGCAGTATTTT
CASARGASTDTQYF
>-|TRBJ1-1|-|TRBV5-8
TGTGCCAGCAGCTTGGGCGGGGAGGTTGGCACTGAAGCTTTCTTT
CASSLGGEVGTEAFF
>-|TRBJ1-5|few|TRBV28
TGTGCCAGCAGTCTTGGGGGCGCCGGCAATCAGCCCCAGCATTTT
CASSLGGAGNQPQHF
>-|TRBJ2-7|few|TRBV6-6
TGTGCCAGCACGGGTGACTCCTACGAGCAGTACTTC
CASTGDSYEQYF
>-|TRBJ2-3|-|TRBV6-1
TGTGCCAGCAGTGAAGGAGGGGGGGCAGATACGCAGTATTTT
CASSEGGGADTQYF
>TRBD1|TRBJ2-7|few|TRBV29-1
TGCAGCACCCGGGACAGGGGGCCGGACGAGCAGTACTTC
CSTRDRGPDEQYF
>TRBD2|TRBJ2-5|-|TRBV7-3
TGTGCCAGCAGCTTAGGGATAGCGGGTAGCCAAGAGACCCAGTACTTC
CASSLGIAGSQETQYF
>TRBD1|TRBJ2-7|-|TRBV18
TGTGCCAGCTCGGGACAGCAAGTCGAGCAGTACTTC
CASSGQQVEQYF
>-|TRBJ1-1|few|TRBV4-3
TGCGCCAGCAGCCAAGAGAGAGGGAAGCTCACTGAAGCTTTCTTT
CASSQERGKLTEAFF
>-|TRBJ1-2|-|TRBV28
TGTGCCAGCAGTCCCCAGATTCAGGGATGGTATGGCTACACCTTC
CASSPQIQGWYGYTF
>-|TRBJ2-3|-|TRBV28
TGTGCCAGCAATATCGGCGGGGCACAGAACACAGATACGCAGTATTTT
CASNIGGAQNTDTQYF
>-|TRBJ2-2|few|TRBV9
TGTGCCAGCAGCGTAGCTGTACAGAACACCGGGGAGCTGTTTTTT
CASSVAVQNTGELFF
>TRBD2|TRBJ2-5|-|TRBV7-3
TGTGCCAGCAGCTTAGGAGGAACTAGCGGGGGCCGAGAGACCCAGTACTTC
CASSLGGTSGGRETQYF
>-|TRBJ1-3|many|TRBV7-3
TGTGCCAGCAGCCCACAGGGAGGGTCTGGAAACACCATATATTTT
CASSPQGGSGNTIYF
>TRBD2|TRBJ2-3|few|TRBV7-2
TGTGCCAGCAGCTTCTCAGCGGGGGAGAGCGCAGTTACGCAGTATTTT
CASSFSAGESAVTQYF
>-|TRBJ2-7|few|TRBV6-5
TGTGCCAGCAACCGGGCAGGGAAATACGAGCAGTACTTC
CASNRAGKYEQYF
>TRBD2|TRBJ2-1|few|TRBV7-9
TGTGCCAGCAGCCCGTTAGCGGGTAGACTCAATGAGCAGTTCTTC
CASSPLAGRLNEQFF
>-|TRBJ1-2|few|TRBV6-5
TGTGCCAGCAGTTACCGGCAGGGCAACTATGGCTACACCTTC
CASSYRQGNYGYTF
>-|TRBJ2-5|-|TRBV27
TGTGCCAGCGGGCAAACTTGGACCCAGTACTTC
CASGQTWTQYF
>-|TRBJ1-2|-|TRBV7-9
TGTGCCAGCAGCTTCGGGGACTATGGCTACACCTTC
CASSFGDYGYTF
>TRBD2|TRBJ2-7|-|TRBV9
TGTGCCAGCAGCGTAGGCATAGCGGGGTCCTACGAGCAGTACTTC
CASSVGIAGSYEQYF
>-|TRBJ2-5|-|TRBV5-6
TGTGCCAGCAGCTTGAAGCGGGACCAAGAGACCCAGTACTTC
CASSLKRDQETQYF
>-|TRBJ1-2|few|TRBV19
TGTGCCAGTAGTAAAACACCAAACTATGGCTACACCTTC
CASSKTPNYGYTF
>-|TRBJ2-1|-|TRBV6-6
TGTGCCAGCAGTTACTCGCAGTACAATGAGCAGTTCTTC
CASSYSQYNEQFF
>TRBD2|TRBJ2-1|-|TRBV7-9
TGTGCCAGCAGTACTCGGGGGGGGGACTACAATGAGCAGTTCTTC
CASSTRGGDYNEQFF